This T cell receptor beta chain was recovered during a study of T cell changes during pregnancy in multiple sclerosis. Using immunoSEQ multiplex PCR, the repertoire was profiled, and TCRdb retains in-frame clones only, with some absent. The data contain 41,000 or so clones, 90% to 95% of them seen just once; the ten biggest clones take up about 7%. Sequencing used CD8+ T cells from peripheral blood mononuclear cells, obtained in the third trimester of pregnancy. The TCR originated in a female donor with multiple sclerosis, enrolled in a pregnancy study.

CDR3 sequence: CASRSLQEPDSSGNTIYF. DNA of the CDR3: TGTGCCAGCAGATCTTTACAGGAACCGGATAGCTCTGGAAACACCATATATTTT. The chain couples TRBV7-9 to TRBJ1-3, with D perhaps TRBD1 (5 bases). This CDR3 is 18 amino acids long. V was trimmed by 6 bases and J by 0 bases, leaving 21 bases between them. Germline values: CDR1 SEHNR, CDR2 FQNEAQ (reference sequence).